This T cell receptor (beta chain) is from a study of blood T cell repertoires in COVID-19. Study context: Sample material is recorded as cDNA or gDNA derived from T cells, B-cell-depleted T cells, or PBMCs.

This CDR3 spans 15 amino acids. The repertoire was sequenced with immunoSEQ multiplex PCR; TCRdb's copy has only in-frame clones and lacks some. The sample shows about 190,000 clones, roughly 88% of them seen only once. The receptor was derived from a woman in her 40s who had recovered from COVID-19. This chain uses TRBV1 with TRBJ2-5; the table assigns TRBD2, which was not confirmed against the DNA. TRBV1 is a pseudogene segment. Sequenced material: peripheral blood. The CDR3 loop reads CTSSQAGDRRETQYF. CDR3 coding DNA: TGCACCAGCAGCCAAGCGGGAGATCGGCGAGAGACCCAGTACTTC.